One sample yielded the 2 T cell receptor beta chains listed below, sequenced in a study of T cell changes during pregnancy in multiple sclerosis. The protocol was immunoSEQ multiplex PCR, while the TCRdb copy is restricted to in-frame clones and leaves out a portion. This sample has 85,000 to 100,000 clones; approximately 92% occur once, and the top ten carry 1.5% to 1.9%. Sequencing used peripheral blood, obtained in the first trimester of pregnancy. These receptors all stem from a female donor with multiple sclerosis, enrolled in a pregnancy study.

V gene TRBV6-5 combines with J gene TRBJ1-2; D is uncertain. The germline V and J ends were trimmed by 0 bases and 4 bases, with 6 bases remaining between them. The CDR3 covers 13 residues. Germline CDR1 and CDR2: MNHEY and SVGAGI. DNA for the CDR3: TGTGCCAGCAGTTACTCGCCCAGCTATGGCTACACCTTC. Protein product: CASSYSPSYGYTF.

The chain has TRBV30 and TRBJ2-7; 9 bases agree with TRBD2. The CDR3 has 15 residues. V lost 0 bases, J lost 0 bases, and 3 bases stayed unmatched. From germline, CDR1 is GTSNPN and CDR2 SVGIG (reference sequence). The CDR3 bases are TGTGCCTGGAGTGTTAGTAGCGGGAGCTCCTACGAGCAGTACTTC. Amino acids: CAWSVSSGSSYEQYF.